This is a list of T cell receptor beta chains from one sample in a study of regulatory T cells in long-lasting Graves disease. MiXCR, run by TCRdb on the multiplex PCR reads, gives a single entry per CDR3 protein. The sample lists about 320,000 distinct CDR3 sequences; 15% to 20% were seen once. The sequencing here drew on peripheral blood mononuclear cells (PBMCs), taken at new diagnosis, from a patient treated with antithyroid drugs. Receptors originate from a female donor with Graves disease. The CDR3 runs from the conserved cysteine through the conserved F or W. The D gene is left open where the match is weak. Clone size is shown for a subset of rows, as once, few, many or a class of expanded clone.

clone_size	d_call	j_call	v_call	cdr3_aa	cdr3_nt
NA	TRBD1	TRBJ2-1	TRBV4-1	CASSQPGQVYNEQFF	TGCGCCAGCAGCCAACCGGGACAGGTGTACAATGAGCAGTTCTTC
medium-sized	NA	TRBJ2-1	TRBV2	CASSEAGRDGGYEQFF	TGTGCCAGCAGTGAAGCTGGGCGGGATGGGGGCTATGAGCAGTTCTTC
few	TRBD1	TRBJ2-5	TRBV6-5	CASSWGAGGSGETQYF	TGTGCCAGCAGTTGGGGGGCAGGGGGCTCGGGGGAGACCCAGTACTTC
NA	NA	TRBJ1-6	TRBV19	CAADSYNSPLHF	TGTGCCGCGGACAGTTATAATTCACCCCTCCACTTT
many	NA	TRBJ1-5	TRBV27	CASSGDGGKPQHF	TGTGCCAGCAGTGGGGACGGGGGGAAGCCCCAGCATTTT
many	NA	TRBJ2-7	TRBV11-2	CASSHPKVGQAYEQYF	TGTGCCAGCAGCCACCCCAAGGTGGGACAAGCCTACGAGCAGTACTTC
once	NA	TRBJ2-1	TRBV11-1	CASSLGAGASLAEQFF	TGTGCCAGCAGCTTAGGAGCTGGAGCGAGTCTGGCTGAGCAGTTCTTC
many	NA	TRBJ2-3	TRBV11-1	CASSSLGTDTQYF	TGTGCCAGCAGCTCGCTAGGCACAGATACGCAGTATTTT
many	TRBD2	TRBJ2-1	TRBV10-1	CASSTRLAGDYNEQFF	TGCGCCAGCAGTACCCGGTTGGCGGGAGACTACAATGAGCAGTTCTTC
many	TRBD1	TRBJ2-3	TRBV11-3	CASSSRGQGTDTQYF	TGTGCCAGCAGCTCCCGGGGACAGGGAACAGATACGCAGTATTTT
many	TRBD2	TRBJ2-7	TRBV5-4	CASSSTSGGYEQYF	TGTGCCAGCAGCTCTACTAGCGGGGGTTACGAGCAGTACTTC
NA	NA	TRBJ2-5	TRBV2	CASSEGAVETQYF	TGTGCCAGCAGTGAAGGAGCGGTAGAGACCCAGTACTTC
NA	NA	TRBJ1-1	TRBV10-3	CAITVGRNTEAFF	TGTGCCATCACCGTGGGTCGGAACACTGAAGCTTTCTTT
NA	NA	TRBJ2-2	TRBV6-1	CASTGGAQNTGELFF	TGTGCCAGCACTGGGGGGGCCCAGAACACCGGGGAGCTGTTTTTT
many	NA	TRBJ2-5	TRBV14	CASSQEPRGGGQETQYF	TGTGCCAGCAGCCAAGAGCCTAGGGGAGGGGGGCAAGAGACCCAGTACTTC
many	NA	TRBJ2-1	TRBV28	CASSLGGSRNYNEQFF	TGTGCCAGCAGTCTAGGGGGGTCGCGGAATTACAATGAGCAGTTCTTC
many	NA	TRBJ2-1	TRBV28	CASTLGVGDEQFF	TGTGCCAGCACCTTGGGAGTGGGGGATGAGCAGTTCTTC
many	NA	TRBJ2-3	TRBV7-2	CASSLQGNRADTQYF	TGTGCCAGCAGCTTACAGGGGAACAGGGCAGATACGCAGTATTTT
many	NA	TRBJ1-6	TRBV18	CASSPGSYNSPLHF	TGTGCCAGCTCACCAGGCAGCTATAATTCACCCCTCCACTTT
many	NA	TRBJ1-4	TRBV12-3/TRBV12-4	CASRHGGEKLFF	TGTGCCAGCCGCCACGGGGGGGAAAAACTGTTTTTT
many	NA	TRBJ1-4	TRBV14	CASSRGLRDPANEKLFF	TGTGCCAGCAGCCGAGGACTCAGGGATCCGGCTAATGAAAAACTGTTTTTT
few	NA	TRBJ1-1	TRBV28	CASKEGTPGTEAFF	TGTGCCAGCAAAGAAGGGACTCCCGGTACTGAAGCTTTCTTT
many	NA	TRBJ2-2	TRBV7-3	CASSLYSTGELFF	TGTGCCAGCAGCCTCTACTCTACCGGGGAGCTGTTTTTT
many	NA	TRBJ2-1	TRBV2	CASSVGEAGEQFF	TGTGCCAGCAGTGTAGGGGAAGCCGGGGAACAGTTCTTC
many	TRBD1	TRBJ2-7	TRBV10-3	CAISVDRVKGDEQYF	TGTGCCATCAGTGTGGACAGGGTAAAGGGCGACGAGCAGTACTTC
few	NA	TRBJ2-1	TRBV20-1	CSAELQGSYNEQFF	TGCAGTGCTGAACTACAGGGCTCCTACAATGAGCAGTTCTTC
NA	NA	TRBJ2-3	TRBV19	CASCPRATDTQYF	TGTGCCAGTTGTCCGAGGGCCACAGATACGCAGTATTTT
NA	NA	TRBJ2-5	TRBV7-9	CASSLAMGPLTGETQYF	TGTGCCAGCAGCTTAGCGATGGGCCCCCTCACCGGGGAGACCCAGTACTTC
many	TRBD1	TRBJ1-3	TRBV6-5	CASSYSTGTGAGNTIYF	TGTGCCAGCAGTTACTCCACCGGGACAGGGGCTGGAAACACCATATATTTT
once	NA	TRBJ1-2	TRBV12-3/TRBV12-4	CASSFRGTGMETYYGYTF	TGTGCCAGCAGTTTCCGAGGAACAGGGATGGAAACATACTATGGCTACACCTTC
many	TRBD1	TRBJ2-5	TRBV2	CASSEGTGQETQYF	TGTGCCAGCAGTGAGGGGACAGGTCAAGAGACCCAGTACTTC
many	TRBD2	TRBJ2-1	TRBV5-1	CASSLVASGRSYNEQFF	TGCGCCAGCAGCTTGGTTGCTAGCGGGAGGTCCTACAATGAGCAGTTCTTC
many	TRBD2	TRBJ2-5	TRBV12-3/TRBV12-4	CASSSWTSGSGETQYF	TGTGCCAGCAGTTCCTGGACTAGCGGGAGTGGCGAGACCCAGTACTTC
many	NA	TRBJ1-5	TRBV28	CASSFPGWGNQPQHF	TGTGCCAGCAGTTTCCCGGGGTGGGGGAATCAGCCCCAGCATTTT
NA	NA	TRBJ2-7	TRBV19	CASSISRENYEQYF	TGTGCCAGTAGTATAAGCAGGGAGAACTACGAGCAGTACTTC
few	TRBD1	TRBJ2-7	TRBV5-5	CASAGQGAAGYYSYEQYF	TGTGCCTCCGCGGGACAGGGGGCGGCGGGGTACTACTCCTACGAGCAGTACTTC
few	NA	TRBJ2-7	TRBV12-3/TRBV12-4	CASSGARFSLSYEQYF	TGTGCCAGCTCCGGAGCTCGGTTTAGTCTCTCCTACGAGCAGTACTTC
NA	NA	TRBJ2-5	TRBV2	CASSLSQGGWETQYF	TGTGCCAGCAGCTTAAGTCAGGGTGGTTGGGAGACCCAGTACTTC
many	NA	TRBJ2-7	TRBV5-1	CASSLQQGYEQYF	TGCGCCAGCAGCTTGCAACAGGGCTACGAGCAGTACTTC
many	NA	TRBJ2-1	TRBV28	CASSPQTGLSSYNEQFF	TGTGCCAGCAGCCCTCAGACAGGACTTAGCTCCTACAATGAGCAGTTCTTC
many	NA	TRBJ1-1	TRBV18	CASSPRGQGGTEAFF	TGTGCCAGCTCACCACGGGGGCAGGGCGGCACTGAAGCTTTCTTT
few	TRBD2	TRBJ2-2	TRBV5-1	CASSLESSGVTGELFF	TGCGCCAGCAGCTTGGAGTCTAGCGGGGTCACCGGGGAGCTGTTTTTT
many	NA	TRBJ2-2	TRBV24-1	CATSTSIGELFF	TGTGCCACCAGCACTAGCATCGGGGAGCTGTTTTTT
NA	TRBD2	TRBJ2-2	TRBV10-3	CAISESAGGTGELFF	TGTGCCATCAGTGAGTCAGCGGGAGGTACCGGGGAGCTGTTTTTT
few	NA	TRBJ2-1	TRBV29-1	CSVGRSWVQVNEQFF	TGCAGCGTTGGAAGGTCGTGGGTCCAGGTCAATGAGCAGTTCTTC
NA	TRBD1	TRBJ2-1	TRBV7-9	CASSFGDRAEQFF	TGTGCCAGCAGCTTTGGGGACAGGGCTGAGCAGTTCTTC
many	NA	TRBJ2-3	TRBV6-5	CASSYDLSTDTQYF	TGTGCCAGCAGTTACGACTTAAGCACAGATACGCAGTATTTT
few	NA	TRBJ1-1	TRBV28	CASSLGPGSAFF	TGTGCCAGCAGTCTGGGCCCAGGATCAGCTTTCTTT
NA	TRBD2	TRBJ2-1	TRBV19	CASSMTSGRAALRYNEQFF	TGTGCCAGTAGTATGACTAGCGGGAGGGCCGCTCTCCGCTACAATGAGCAGTTCTTC
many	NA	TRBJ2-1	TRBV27	CASSTDGQNLRGEQFF	TGTGCCAGCAGTACGGACGGACAGAATCTCCGGGGTGAGCAGTTCTTC
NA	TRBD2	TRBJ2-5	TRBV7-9	CASSSWGWTSGYQETQYF	TGTGCCAGCAGTTCCTGGGGGTGGACTAGCGGTTACCAAGAGACCCAGTACTTC
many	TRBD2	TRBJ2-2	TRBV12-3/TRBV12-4	CASSWTSGRGGELFF	TGTGCCAGCAGTTGGACTAGCGGGAGAGGAGGGGAGCTGTTTTTT
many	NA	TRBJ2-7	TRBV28	CASRSMRGSVYEQYF	TGTGCCAGCCGCTCAATGAGGGGGAGTGTCTACGAGCAGTACTTC
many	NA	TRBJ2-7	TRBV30	CAWSASLGSFIRGAEQYF	TGTGCCTGGAGTGCCTCCCTCGGGAGCTTTATCCGGGGCGCCGAGCAGTACTTC
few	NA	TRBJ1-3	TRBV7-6	CASSLDEGAGNTIYF	TGTGCCAGCAGCTTAGACGAGGGAGCTGGAAACACCATATATTTT
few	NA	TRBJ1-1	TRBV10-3	CAISESPGRNTEAFF	TGTGCCATCAGTGAGTCGCCCGGACGGAACACTGAAGCTTTCTTT
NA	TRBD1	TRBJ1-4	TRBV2	CASRVDRDNEKLFF	TGTGCCAGCAGAGTGGACAGGGATAATGAAAAACTGTTTTTT
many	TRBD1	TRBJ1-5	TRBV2	CASREGQGAFSNQPQHF	TGTGCCAGCAGGGAGGGACAGGGGGCCTTTAGCAATCAGCCCCAGCATTTT
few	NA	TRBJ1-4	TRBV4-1	CASSQVGPEKLFF	TGCGCCAGCAGCCAAGTGGGACCGGAAAAACTGTTTTTT
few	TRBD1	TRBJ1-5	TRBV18	CASSPSSRTGGFSDYQPQHF	TGTGCCAGCTCACCCTCCTCGAGGACAGGGGGCTTTTCAGATTATCAGCCCCAGCATTTT